The 28 T cell receptor beta chains below all came from one sample that was sequenced in a study of beta chain features in type 1 diabetes. What was sequenced were expressed TCRB transcripts, since all of the isolated RNA had been reverse transcribed. Sequencing used immunoSEQ multiplex PCR; TCRdb keeps in-frame clones, though not all of them. In the table there are around 150,000 clones, 6.9% of which are singletons. The sequencing sample was made of central memory CD4+ T cells from blood. Receptors were obtained from a woman between 25 and 40 years old in good health.

This clone has only a few counts. The chain joins TRBV2 to TRBJ1-2; 8 nucleotides line up with TRBD1. Germline CDR1 SNHLY, CDR2 FYNNEI. V shed 7 bases and J 3 bases; nucleotides not matched to a gene: 7. There are 14 residues in the CDR3. In DNA form, the CDR3 reads TGTGCCAGCAAAAAACAGGGGGTTGACTATGGCTACACCTTC. Protein product: CASKKQGVDYGYTF.

This clone was seen repeatedly, ten times or more. V gene TRBV5-6 combines with J gene TRBJ1-5; TRBD1 aligns across 7 bases. The V gene's germline CDR1 is SGHDT and CDR2 YYEEEE. The CDR3 is 14 amino acids. V was clipped by 2 bases and J by 6 bases; unmatched bases: 5. In DNA form, the CDR3 reads TGTGCCAGCAGCTTCGGACAGGCGGGTCAGCCCCAGCATTTT. Residues: CASSFGQAGQPQHF.

This clone was counted a few times. V gene TRBV5-4 combines with J gene TRBJ2-5; maybe TRBD1 (8 bases). CDR1 and CDR2 (germline): SGHNT, YYREEE (reference sequence). The CDR3 is 16 residues long. V lost 5 bases and J lost 1, with 18 bases in between. For the CDR3, the DNA is TGTGCCAGCAGTTGGACAGGGAGGGCGCGCCAAGAGACCCAGTACTTC. Translating gives CASSWTGRARQETQYF.

The rearrangement uses TRBV5-1 and TRBJ2-2; no reliable D call. Trimming stripped 0 bases from V and 6 bases from J, with 6 bases between. The CDR3 covers 13 residues. The germline V gene has CDR1 SGHRS and CDR2 YFSETQ. CDR3: CASSLAIPGELFF. The CDR3 DNA reads as TGCGCCAGCAGCTTGGCCATTCCCGGGGAGCTGTTTTTT.

V usage is TRBV30 and J usage is TRBJ2-7, with 9 bases lining up with TRBD2. From germline, CDR1 is GTSNPN and CDR2 SVGIG (reference sequence). This CDR3 spans 16 amino acids. V was clipped by 0 bases and J by 6 bases; unmatched bases: 12. The CDR3 DNA sequence: TGTGCCTGGAGTGTAAGGAGCGGGAGGTCCCCGGGCGAGCAGTACTTC. Translation: CAWSVRSGRSPGEQYF.

This clone was seen at least ten times. This chain uses TRBV11-2 with TRBJ2-1, with 10 bases fitting TRBD2. The CDR3 contains 15 residues. J lost 5 bases, V lost 2 bases, and 3 bases had no gene match. Per the germline V gene, CDR1 is SGHAT and CDR2 is FQNNGV. The DNA of the CDR3 is TGTGCCAGCAGCTTACGACTAGCGGGTAACAATGAGCAGTTCTTC. As protein: CASSLRLAGNNEQFF.

This clone occurred a few times. The gene calls are TRBV2 and TRBJ1-2; 8 bases fit TRBD1. V was pared by 6 bases and J by 3 bases, with 9 bases of the junction left unmatched. Germline V CDR1 and CDR2: SNHLY, FYNNEI. CDR3 length: 15 residues. CDR3: CASSSDRGSYYGYTF. The CDR3 bases are TGTGCCAGCAGCTCTGACAGGGGATCATACTATGGCTACACCTTC.

This clone has a handful of counts. The gene calls are TRBV18 and TRBJ1-1, with TRBD1 as a possible D gene (6 bases). Trimming removed 5 bases at V and 2 bases at J, with 21 bases between. The CDR3 is 17 residues long. Germline CDR1 is KGHSH and CDR2 is LQKENI. Written as DNA, the CDR3 is TGTGCCAGCTCATCCTCCGGGACACGAAAGGGTAACACTGAAGCTTTCTTT. It yields the protein CASSSSGTRKGNTEAFF.

V and J are TRBV7-2 and TRBJ2-5; TRBD2 is a possible D gene (6 bases). CDR1 is SGHTA and CDR2 is FQGNSA in the germline V gene. V was cut by 5 bases and J by 4 bases, with 11 bases left in between. CDR3 length equals 13 residues. CDR3 sequence: CASSGGSRETQYF. The DNA for the CDR3 is TGTGCCAGCAGCGGGGGGAGTCGAGAGACCCAGTACTTC.

The chain recombines TRBV9 with TRBJ2-2, with 11 bases that match TRBD2. Germline-derived CDR1 and CDR2 are SGDLS and YYNGEE. V lost 1 base and J lost 0; bases outside the gene matches: 2. CDR3 length: 17 residues. CDR3 sequence reads: CASSVLAGGTNTGELFF. In DNA, the CDR3 is TGTGCCAGCAGCGTATTAGCGGGAGGGACGAACACCGGGGAGCTGTTTTTT.

This clone has a handful of counts. This chain links TRBV4-3 with TRBJ2-1, with TRBD2 matching 8 bases. Germline V lookup: CDR1 LGHNA, CDR2 YSLEER. This CDR3 is 15 amino acids long. V was clipped by 1 base and J by 5 bases; unmatched bases: 4. The CDR3 spells CASSQVGLGDNEQFF. Written as DNA, the CDR3 is TGCGCCAGCAGCCAAGTGGGACTAGGTGACAATGAGCAGTTCTTC.

The V and J genes are TRBV2 and TRBJ2-3, with D perhaps matching TRBD2 (5 bases). The length of the CDR3 is 12 residues. Germline CDR1 is SNHLY and CDR2 is FYNNEI. V was pared by 8 bases and J by 1 base, with 7 bases between. CDR3 amino acids: CASLRGTDTQYF. The CDR3 nucleotides read TGTGCCAGCCTGAGGGGCACAGATACGCAGTATTTT.

This clone was picked up a small number of times. The genes are TRBV30 and TRBJ2-5; unclear D gene. There are 13 residues in the CDR3. Trimming removed 0 bases from V and 5 bases from J, with 10 bases in between. From germline, CDR1 is GTSNPN and CDR2 SVGIG (reference sequence). CDR3 sequence: CAWSVRRVETQYF. Written as DNA, the CDR3 is TGTGCCTGGAGTGTAAGAAGAGTCGAGACCCAGTACTTC.

This clone was recorded a few times. The V and J genes are TRBV23-1 and TRBJ1-4, with D possibly matching TRBD1 (6 bases). TRBV23-1 is assigned to the ORF class and has an uncertain function. There are 22 residues in the CDR3. V lost 2 bases and J lost 2, with 30 bases in between. In DNA form, the CDR3 reads TGCGCCAGCAGTCAACAAGACCCTCAGACAGGTTGTCAGTTTTCGACTAATGAAAAACTGTTTTTT. Residues: CASSQQDPQTGCQFSTNEKLFF.

The chain combines TRBV28 with TRBJ2-1, with 10 bases identical to TRBD2. The length of the CDR3 is 16 residues. The junction had 5 bases not matched to a gene; V was cut back by 5 bases and J by 1 base. Germline V gene lookup returns CDR1 MDHEN and CDR2 SYDVKM. CDR3 in DNA: TGTGCCAGCAGTGAGCTGACTAGCGGGTCCTACAATGAGCAGTTCTTC. It codes for CASSELTSGSYNEQFF.

This clone was counted between two and nine times. This chain links TRBV6-5 with TRBJ2-5; D unclear. The CDR3 extends over 13 amino acids. Germline CDR1 reads MNHEY; CDR2 reads SVGAGI. With 10 bases removed from V and 6 bases from J, the gap between germline ends came to 18 bases. CDR3 sequence (DNA): TGTGCCACCCACTCACGAGAGAGGAAGACCCAGTACTTC. Protein sequence: CATHSRERKTQYF.

This clone was seen repeatedly, ten times or more. The CDR3 reads CASSLDMVSEQFF. The CDR3 nucleotides are TGTGCCAGCAGCTTAGATATGGTTAGCGAGCAGTTCTTC. This chain links TRBV7-2 with TRBJ2-1; D gene uncertain. CDR3 length equals 13 residues. CDR1 is SGHTA and CDR2 is FQGNSA in the germline V gene. The germline V and J ends were trimmed by 1 base and 10 bases, with 11 bases remaining between them. Full variable domain (remainder filled in from reference TRBV7-2 and TRBJ2-1): GAGVSQSPSNKVTEKGKDVELRCDPISGHTALYWYRQSLGQGLEFLIYFQGNSAPDKSGLPSDRFSAERTGGSVSTLTIQRTQQEDSAVYLCASSLDMVSEQFFGPGTRLTVL.

This clone occurred a few times. CDR3 DNA: TGTGCCAGCAGTGTAATGGGGAGAGACTATGGCTACACCTTC. It codes for CASSVMGRDYGYTF. The J gene is TRBJ1-2, the V gene TRBV28; no firm D call. The CDR3 contains 14 residues. The V end was cut by 5 bases, the J end by 3 bases, with 13 bases between. Germline assignment: CDR1 MDHEN and CDR2 SYDVKM.

Only a few counts were recorded for this clone. The chain joins TRBV5-1 to TRBJ1-4; D is uncertain. V shed 0 bases and J shed 12 bases, with 9 bases lying between them. CDR3 length equals 12 residues. Per the germline V gene, CDR1 is SGHRS and CDR2 is YFSETQ. CDR3 amino acids: CASSLDGQELFF. Here the CDR3 DNA reads TGCGCCAGCAGCTTGGATGGCCAGGAACTGTTTTTT.

This clone was detected ten times or more. The J gene is TRBJ2-5, the V gene TRBV28, with 7 positions matching TRBD1. Germline lookup yields CDR1 MDHEN and CDR2 SYDVKM. This CDR3 spans 15 amino acids. J gave up 2 bases and V 0 bases, and 3 bases lay outside the gene matches. The CDR3 here is CASSLWSGGQETQYF. The CDR3 DNA is TGTGCCAGCAGTTTATGGTCAGGGGGACAAGAGACCCAGTACTTC.

This clone occurred a few times. This chain joins TRBV6-1 and TRBJ2-5; 10 nucleotides agree with TRBD2. In germline, CDR1 is MNHNS, CDR2 SASEGT. With V trimmed by 1 base and J by 3 bases, 5 bases remained unmatched. This CDR3 is 16 amino acids long. This CDR3 reads CASSEVEREGEETQYF. Here the CDR3 DNA reads TGTGCCAGCAGTGAAGTTGAGCGGGAGGGTGAAGAGACCCAGTACTTC.

This chain joins TRBV19 and TRBJ2-7, with 7 bases that match TRBD1. The CDR3 totals 15 residues. V trimming: 3 bases; J trimming: 6 bases; junction bases outside the gene matches: 11. Germline CDR1 is LNHDA and CDR2 is SQIVND (reference sequence). The CDR3 spells CASSMLGQSSTEQYF. In nucleotides, the CDR3 is TGTGCCAGTAGTATGTTGGGACAGAGCAGCACCGAGCAGTACTTC.

J is TRBJ2-1 and V is TRBV7-9, with a tentative D call TRBD1 (6 bases). The germline CDR1 and CDR2 sequences are SEHNR and FQNEAQ (reference sequence). Deletions cut 6 bases from V and 7 bases from J, with 13 bases between. This CDR3 is 13 amino acids long. The CDR3 bases are TGTGCCAGCAGTATCCCAGGGGTGAATGAGCAGTTCTTC. Translated, it gives CASSIPGVNEQFF.

This clone was seen more than once but under ten times. This sample also contains other DNA sequences that code for the same CDR3. This rearrangement joins TRBV7-3 to TRBJ2-1, with TRBD1 as a possible D gene (5 bases). The germline CDR1 and CDR2 sequences are SGHTA and FQGTGA. With 2 bases removed from V and 8 bases from J, the gap between germline ends came to 10 bases. This CDR3 is built from 13 residues. CDR3 sequence (DNA): TGTGCCAGCAGCTTATCAGGGTCGGATGAGCAGTTCTTC. This sequence encodes CASSLSGSDEQFF.

This clone was recorded a few times. The chain couples TRBV6-5 to TRBJ2-7; D is possibly TRBD1 (6 bases). Trimming removed 5 bases from V and 3 bases from J, with 14 bases in between. CDR1 is MNHEY, CDR2 SVGAGI, per germline. The length of the CDR3 is 14 residues. CDR3 sequence: CASSPRTARYEQYF. The CDR3 coding sequence is TGTGCCAGCAGTCCGCGGACAGCCCGCTACGAGCAGTACTTC.

This clone came up a few times. The chain uses TRBV19 and TRBJ2-1, with D possibly matching TRBD1 (5 bases). Germline CDR1 LNHDA, CDR2 SQIVND (reference sequence). The CDR3 has 12 residues. V was cut by 4 bases and J by 5 bases, with 6 bases left in between. The CDR3 is CASSRQNNEQFF. CDR3 DNA: TGTGCCAGTAGTAGACAGAACAATGAGCAGTTCTTC.

This sequence joins TRBV19 and TRBJ2-5, with D hard to call. The CDR3 is 15 residues long. The germline CDR1 and CDR2 sequences are LNHDA and SQIVND (reference sequence). Trimming removed 3 bases at V and 0 bases at J, with 11 bases between. CDR3 DNA sequence: TGTGCCAGTAGTATCGGCGACAAGTACCAAGAGACCCAGTACTTC. This codes for CASSIGDKYQETQYF.

The table lists this clone with many counts. The rearrangement joins TRBV7-8 to TRBJ2-5; D is possibly TRBD2 (6 bases). This CDR3 contains 14 residues. CDR1 is SGHVS and CDR2 is FQNEAQ in the germline V gene. Trimming removed 3 bases from V and 1 base from J, with 9 bases in between. The CDR3, as DNA: TGTGCCAGCAGCTTGTTAGCGGCCCAAGAGACCCAGTACTTC. Protein sequence: CASSLLAAQETQYF.